This T cell receptor (beta chain) was retrieved from a study of tumor-infiltrating lymphocytes in primary liver carcinoma. About the research overall: Surgeons resected the patients' primary liver carcinomas. The five patients, who were men and women, ranged in age from 30 to 69 years. Sample yields, roughly 3.5 to 7.13 million productive TCRbeta reads, were similar across the tissue types.

A primer in the constant region served to generate TCR beta cDNA from approximately 500 ng of total RNA. TCR beta libraries came from three nested multiplex PCR rounds using slightly modified ARM-PCR. Rounds one and two of PCR, each of 10 cycles, were primed with TRBV1-TRBV30 forward primers and a C-beta reverse primer. TCRdb itself ran the multiplex PCR reads through MiXCR, one entry per CDR3 protein. The profile shows approximately 300,000 distinct CDR3 sequences, 55% to 65% of them singletons. V lost 1 base to trimming and J lost 4 bases, with 11 bases between them. Germline CDR1 and CDR2: SGHVS and FQNEAQ. The length of the CDR3 is 15 residues. This clonotype was seen repeatedly, ten times or more. They got blood RNA out of unsorted whole blood and also pulled out germline DNA. Blood samples of about 4 milliliters were drawn preoperatively.

This TCR was sampled from a man between 35 and 55 years old with primary liver carcinoma and hepatitis B virus infection. The sequencing input was peripheral blood. This chain joins TRBV7-8 and TRBJ2-1; D unresolved. The CDR3 here is CASSLVDFSYNEQFF. The CDR3 DNA follows: TGTGCCAGCAGCTTAGTGGATTTTTCTTACAATGAGCAGTTCTTC.